This T cell receptor (beta chain) was obtained from a study of molecular identifiers for immune sequencing clone quantification. General study points: In naive cells, clones above 20 RNA copies held under 1% of molecules, whereas in effector cells they held over 98%.

This clonotype was seen at least ten times. The target antigen is unknown. TCRdb independently ran MiXCR on the PCR reads; one entry per CDR3 protein. Counted here are tens of thousands of distinct CDR3 sequences, less than 25% occurring once; the ten biggest clones make up approximately 1.9%. Libraries of naive CD8 cells were prepared from around 20,000 to 990,000 sorted cells using 10%, 30% or 50% RNA. Isolation of naive CD8 T cells was achieved by sorting on a CD8+CD4-CCR7+CD45RA+ phenotype. Germline values: CDR1 SGHTA, CDR2 FQGNSA. The CDR3 has 14 residues. V shed 7 bases, J shed 5 bases, and the junction held 7 bases outside the gene matches.

The source of this sequence is a human donor in good health. Some libraries in this study had Jurkat cell RNA spiked in. The source material was naive CD8+ T cells from blood, with Jurkat cell RNA spiked in. Described subset: FACS-sorted CD8+CD4-CCR7+CD45RA+ naive T cells. The rearrangement uses TRBV7-2 and TRBJ2-1, with 8 bases identical to TRBD2. CDR3 DNA: TGTGCCAGCATTGTGGGGACTAGAGACAATGAGCAGTTCTTC. Protein product: CASIVGTRDNEQFF.